These 10 T cell receptor beta chains came from one sample sequenced in a study of cytomegalovirus exposure and HLA in healthy donors. 13 Jbeta primers and 60 Vbeta primers were used for the PCR. Profiling relied on immunoSEQ multiplex PCR, and the TCRdb table lists in-frame clones only, not all of them. Here the sample spans roughly 86,000 clones, around 66% being singletons. Source material: PBMCs. These receptors were collected from a man younger than 40 in good health and CMV-seronegative.

This rearrangement joins TRBV5-6 to TRBJ1-6; D possibly corresponds to TRBD1 (5 bases). CDR1 SGHDT and CDR2 YYEEEE come from the germline V gene. The CDR3 runs to 13 residues. V lost 5 bases, J lost 11 bases, and 14 bases lay in between. The CDR3 is CASSSTGRPPLHF. CDR3 nucleotides: TGTGCCAGCAGTTCTACAGGTCGTCCACCCCTCCACTTT. Full variable domain (remainder filled in from reference TRBV5-6 and TRBJ1-6): DAGVTQSPTHLIKTRGQQVTLRCSPKSGHDTVSWYQQALGQGPQFIFQYYEEEERQRGNFPDRFSGHQFPNYSSELNVNALLLGDSALYLCASSSTGRPPLHFGNGTRLTVT.

The chain employs TRBV28 and TRBJ2-7; TRBD2 aligns across 7 bases. V shed 2 bases and J 3 bases; nucleotides not matched to a gene: 10. CDR1 is MDHEN, CDR2 SYDVKM, per germline. This CDR3 is built from 16 residues. The CDR3 sequence: CASSLRWTRGNYEQYF. For the CDR3, the DNA is TGTGCCAGCAGTTTAAGGTGGACTAGAGGAAACTACGAGCAGTACTTC.

The genes are TRBV6-4 and TRBJ2-1; possible D gene TRBD2, 7 bases. The ends were cut back, 3 bases at V and 9 bases at J, with 21 bases in the middle. The CDR3 has 16 amino acids. Germline V gene lookup returns CDR1 MRHNA and CDR2 SNTAGT. The CDR3 DNA is TGTGCCAGCAGTGAAAGGGACTATGACAGGAAGGGTGAGCAGTTCTTC. This codes for CASSERDYDRKGEQFF.

V usage is TRBV5-1 and J usage is TRBJ2-6; D perhaps matches TRBD1 (7 bases). The V end was cut by 2 bases, the J end by 4 bases, with 13 bases between. The CDR3 spans 16 residues. Germline lookup yields CDR1 SGHRS and CDR2 YFSETQ. The CDR3 spells CASSFRGVSGANVLTF. In DNA form, the CDR3 reads TGCGCCAGCAGCTTCAGGGGGGTATCAGGGGCCAACGTCCTGACTTTC.

The genes are TRBV2 and TRBJ1-6; 7 bases are a match to TRBD1. The junction had 10 bases not matched to a gene; V was cut back by 7 bases and J by 7 bases. The CDR3 length is 15 residues. Germline CDR1 is SNHLY and CDR2 is FYNNEI. The CDR3 bases are TGTGCCAGCATTATAAGGGACAGCGTGAATTCACCCCTCCACTTT. It codes for CASIIRDSVNSPLHF. The whole variable domain, remainder taken from reference TRBV2 and TRBJ1-6, is EPEVTQTPSHQVTQMGQEVILRCVPISNHLYFYWYRQILGQKVEFLVSFYNNEISEKSEIFDDQFSVERPDGSNFTLKIRSTKLEDSAMYFCASIIRDSVNSPLHFGNGTRLTVT.

In its sample, this clone was seen a few times. CDR3 nucleotide sequence: TGTGCCAGCAGCCTCCTCCCCGACCAGGGGACCGGGGAGCTGTTTTTT. It encodes CASSLLPDQGTGELFF. The chain employs TRBV7-3 and TRBJ2-2; D possibly corresponds to TRBD1 (6 bases). Trimming removed 5 bases at V and 5 bases at J, with 18 bases between. Germline values: CDR1 SGHTA, CDR2 FQGTGA. CDR3 length equals 16 residues.

The V and J genes are TRBV28 and TRBJ1-4, with TRBD1 matching over 8 bases. Looked up from germline, CDR1 is MDHEN and CDR2 is SYDVKM. The CDR3 loop spans 14 amino acids. The junction had 9 bases not matched to a gene; V was cut back by 7 bases and J by 8 bases. The CDR3 region has the DNA TGTGCCAGCACTACGAGGGGGACAGGCGAAAAACTGTTTTTT. It translates to CASTTRGTGEKLFF. The full variable domain, completed using reference TRBV28 and TRBJ1-4, is DVKVTQSSRYLVKRTGEKVFLECVQDMDHENMFWYRQDPGLGLRLIYFSYDVKMKEKGDIPEGYSVSREKKERFSLILESASTNQTSMYLCASTTRGTGEKLFFGSGTQLSVL.

The J gene is TRBJ2-7, the V gene TRBV5-4; 7 nucleotides agree with TRBD1. CDR1 SGHNT and CDR2 YYREEE come from the germline V gene (reference sequence). With V trimmed by 4 bases and J by 2 bases, 6 bases remained unmatched. The CDR3 runs to 14 residues. The CDR3 loop reads CASSRGTVPYEQYF. The CDR3 DNA reads as TGTGCCAGCAGCAGAGGGACAGTTCCCTACGAGCAGTACTTC.

The J gene is TRBJ2-7, the V gene TRBV29-1, with 8 bases identical to TRBD2. This CDR3 contains 14 residues. Per the germline V gene, CDR1 is SQVTM and CDR2 is ANQGSEA. With 8 bases clipped from V and 5 bases from J, the junction kept 14 bases outside the gene matches. The CDR3, as DNA: TGCAGCACCCTAGACAGCGGGGGACAAAACGAGCAGTACTTC. Its protein product is CSTLDSGGQNEQYF.

The genes are TRBV5-1 and TRBJ2-5, with 11 bases matching TRBD2. CDR3 length: 15 residues. From germline, CDR1 is SGHRS and CDR2 YFSETQ. V shed 0 bases, J shed 3 bases, and the junction held 1 base outside the gene matches. Written as DNA, the CDR3 is TGCGCCAGCAGCTTGGGGGGACTAGCGGAAGAGACCCAGTACTTC. Its translation is CASSLGGLAEETQYF.